The 26 T cell receptor beta chains below all came from one sample that was sequenced in a study of cytomegalovirus exposure and HLA in healthy donors. PCR amplification relied on 60 Vbeta primers (plus 13 Jbeta primers). Clones were read by immunoSEQ multiplex PCR, and TCRdb kept only the in-frame ones, dropping some. The sample shows tens of thousands of clones, roughly 80% of them seen only once. Sequencing was carried out using PBMCs. These receptor sequences come from a man in his fifties or sixties in good health and CMV-seropositive.

The genes are TRBV7-9 and TRBJ2-1, with 10 nucleotides matching TRBD1. The CDR3 is 16 amino acids. CDR1 SEHNR and CDR2 FQNEAQ come from the germline V gene (reference sequence). With V trimmed by 4 bases and J by 5 bases, 8 bases remained unmatched. The CDR3 reads CASSSTGTGAHNEQFF. The CDR3 DNA is TGTGCCAGCAGCTCTACCGGGACAGGGGCTCACAATGAGCAGTTCTTC.

There are a few counts of this clone. The chain recombines TRBV6-6 with TRBJ1-1; TRBD1 matches at 9 bases. The CDR3 has 15 amino acids. The V and J ends lost 5 bases and 0 bases, in that order; junction bases with no gene match: 4. Germline CDR1 reads MNHNY; CDR2 reads SVGAGI (reference sequence). The CDR3 DNA sequence: TGTGCCAGCAGTCAGACAGGGGGGATGAACACTGAAGCTTTCTTT. Translation gives CASSQTGGMNTEAFF.

The chain links TRBV2 to TRBJ2-7; 8 positions match TRBD2. Losses at the gene ends were 6 bases for V and 2 bases for J; bases not matched to a gene: 9. This CDR3 is built from 15 residues. Germline CDR1 reads SNHLY; CDR2 reads FYNNEI. As DNA, the CDR3 is TGTGCCAGCAGCTTAGTCCCGGGACTAGCCTACGAGCAGTACTTC. Amino acids: CASSLVPGLAYEQYF.

The rearrangement uses TRBV5-1 and TRBJ2-7; 7 nucleotides agree with TRBD2. The CDR3 totals 15 residues. The V gene's germline CDR1 is SGHRS and CDR2 YFSETQ. V lost 4 bases to trimming and J lost 4 bases; unmatched junction nucleotides: 11. CDR3 residues: CASSVSGTGGYEQYF. The CDR3 DNA sequence: TGCGCCAGCAGCGTTTCCGGGACGGGAGGATACGAGCAGTACTTC.

The rearrangement links TRBV7-2 to TRBJ2-3, with D unresolved. Trimming took off 5 bases at V and 0 bases at J, with 9 bases between the two ends. CDR3 size: 14 residues. The V gene's germline CDR1 is SGHTA and CDR2 FQGNSA. CDR3 loop: CASSRGRSTDTQYF. CDR3 bases: TGTGCCAGCAGCCGCGGCCGAAGCACAGATACGCAGTATTTT.

This clone showed up just once. The gene calls are TRBV6-1 and TRBJ2-7, with TRBD2 identical over 12 bases. V shed 0 bases, J shed 7 bases, and the junction held 10 bases outside the gene matches. This CDR3 comprises 17 residues. Germline V gene sequence: CDR1 MNHNS, CDR2 SASEGT. The chain's CDR3 is CASSEAMTSGSLGEQYF. The CDR3 DNA reads as TGTGCCAGCAGTGAAGCGATGACTAGCGGGAGCCTGGGGGAGCAGTACTTC.

This clone has more than one count but fewer than ten. The chain combines TRBV11-2 with TRBJ2-2, with 9 bases that match TRBD1. V lost 5 bases, J lost 5 bases, and 9 bases stayed unmatched. Germline V CDR1 and CDR2: SGHAT, FQNNGV. This CDR3 comprises 16 residues. The CDR3, as DNA: TGTGCCAGCAGCCCTCTCGGACAGGGGTGGACCGGGGAGCTGTTTTTT. This codes for CASSPLGQGWTGELFF.

This clone was detected only a few times. The chain couples TRBV7-9 to TRBJ2-7; 7 nucleotides align to TRBD1. The CDR3 contains 14 residues. CDR1 is SEHNR, CDR2 FQNEAQ, per germline (reference sequence). The ends lost 8 bases at V and 4 bases at J; junction bases unmatched: 11. The CDR3 DNA is TGTGCCAGCCGGGACAGCCGACATGGGTACGAGCAGTACTTC. Its protein is CASRDSRHGYEQYF.

The CDR3 spells CSVVPSGASGETQYF. The CDR3 DNA reads as TGCAGCGTTGTCCCCTCAGGGGCATCGGGGGAGACCCAGTACTTC. The chain links TRBV29-1 to TRBJ2-5; weak D call: TRBD1 (6 bases). V was trimmed by 4 bases and J by 5 bases, leaving 20 bases between them. Germline lookup yields CDR1 SQVTM and CDR2 ANQGSEA. The CDR3 sequence is 15 residues long.

The rearrangement joins TRBV5-6 to TRBJ1-3; possible D gene TRBD1, 6 bases. Germline values: CDR1 SGHDT, CDR2 YYEEEE. V was trimmed by 2 bases and J by 3 bases, leaving 15 bases between them. This CDR3 spans 16 amino acids. The CDR3 nucleotides read TGTGCCAGCAGCTTTTTGTCCCGGACAGTTGGAAACACCATATATTTT. This sequence encodes CASSFLSRTVGNTIYF.

This chain joins TRBV19 and TRBJ1-2, with a possible D match to TRBD1 (5 bases). V lost 7 bases and J lost 8, with 14 bases in between. The CDR3 extends over 12 amino acids. CDR1 and CDR2 from the germline V gene are LNHDA and SQIVND (reference sequence). The CDR3 bases are TGTGCCAGTAACCTGCAGGGAGGGGGCTACACCTTC. It translates to CASNLQGGGYTF.

This chain connects TRBV6-1 to TRBJ2-7; the match to TRBD1 covers 7 bases. The CDR3 length is 12 residues. Per germline, CDR1 MNHNS and CDR2 SASEGT. Germline trimming cut 4 bases from V and 4 bases from J; bases unmatched to any gene: 1. CDR3 DNA sequence: TGTGCCAGCAGTGCGACAGGGTACGAGCAGTACTTC. Residues: CASSATGYEQYF.

The genes are TRBV6-5 and TRBJ1-2; 8 bases are a match to TRBD1. V shed 5 bases and J 0 bases; nucleotides not matched to a gene: 5. The CDR3 sequence is 15 residues long. Germline CDR1 and CDR2: MNHEY and SVGAGI. The CDR3 is CASSNPGQANYGYTF. In nucleotides, the CDR3 is TGTGCCAGCAGTAATCCGGGACAGGCTAACTATGGCTACACCTTC.

V usage is TRBV5-1 and J usage is TRBJ1-2; TRBD1 aligns across 7 bases. The junction had 11 bases not matched to a gene; V was cut back by 5 bases and J by 4 bases. This CDR3 contains 15 residues. In germline, CDR1 is SGHRS, CDR2 YFSETQ. The CDR3 nucleotides are TGCGCCAGCAGGGATGAGGGGACAGCGCTCTATGGCTACACCTTC. Its protein is CASRDEGTALYGYTF.

The chain uses TRBV20-1 and TRBJ2-1; a weak D match, TRBD2 (6 bases). This CDR3 contains 11 residues. V lost 4 bases and J lost 7, with 8 bases in between. Germline V gene sequence: CDR1 DFQATT, CDR2 SNEGSKA (reference sequence). The CDR3 loop reads CSATRGNEQFF. The CDR3 DNA sequence: TGCAGTGCTACCCGGGGGAATGAGCAGTTCTTC.

The chain links TRBV5-6 to TRBJ2-3; possibly TRBD2 for D (5 bases). The CDR3 is made up of 15 amino acids. Germline V gene data show CDR1 as SGHDT and CDR2 as YYEEEE. Trimming shortened V by 4 bases and J by 1 base, and 13 bases separated the two germline ends. CDR3 region: CASSLTGIRTDTQYF. For the CDR3, the DNA is TGTGCCAGCAGCCTCACGGGGATCCGCACAGATACGCAGTATTTT.

This sequence joins TRBV4-1 and TRBJ2-2; D is undetermined. The germline V gene has CDR1 MGHRA and CDR2 YSYEKL. V lost 0 bases and J lost 5, with 10 bases in between. CDR3 length: 15 amino acids. The CDR3 here is CASSQDGRYTGELFF. The CDR3 bases are TGCGCCAGCAGCCAAGATGGCAGATATACCGGGGAGCTGTTTTTT.

On this clone itself: At one end, the junction sequence differs from germline, possibly due to a read error. The V call is TRBV5-1, the J call TRBJ2-7, with D tentatively TRBD2 (5 bases). The CDR3 sequence is 14 residues long. Germline CDR1 and CDR2: SGHRS and YFSETQ. The CDR3, as DNA: TGCGCCAGCAGCCCATCTCGGGGATCAGTCGAATGGAACTTC. It codes for CASSPSRGSVEWNF.

The rearrangement joins TRBV7-6 to TRBJ1-1, with 7 bases that match TRBD1. Germline V gives CDR1 SGHVS, CDR2 FNYEAQ. This CDR3 has 13 amino acids. V trimming: 1 base; J trimming: 4 bases; junction bases outside the gene matches: 0. CDR3 nucleotides: TGTGCCAGCAGCTTAGGGACAGGCACTGAAGCTTTCTTT. This encodes CASSLGTGTEAFF.

CDR3 residues: CASSFPGQGARTEAFF. The CDR3 coding sequence is TGTGCCAGCAGTTTCCCGGGACAGGGGGCGCGAACTGAAGCTTTCTTT. The chain links TRBV6-5 to TRBJ1-1; 12 bases agree with TRBD1. This CDR3 has 16 residues. Germline CDR1 and CDR2: MNHEY and SVGAGI. Trimming removed 4 bases from V and 5 bases from J; junction bases left unmatched: 8.

This clone was seen more than once but under ten times. The J gene is TRBJ1-1, the V gene TRBV6-1; perhaps TRBD1 as D (5 bases). The CDR3 is 14 residues long. CDR1 MNHNS and CDR2 SASEGT come from the germline V gene. Trimming cost V 7 bases and J 0 bases, with 12 bases left between them. CDR3 amino acids: CASITGPLNTEAFF. Here the CDR3 DNA reads TGTGCCAGCATTACAGGACCCTTGAACACTGAAGCTTTCTTT.

This chain links TRBV6-1 with TRBJ2-7, with unresolved D. Germline assignment: CDR1 MNHNS and CDR2 SASEGT. The CDR3 contains 11 residues. Between the trimmed V and J ends, which lost 5 bases and 3 bases, there was a span of 5 bases. As DNA, the CDR3 is TGTGCCAGCAGTTATAACTACGAGCAGTACTTC. Translating gives CASSYNYEQYF.

The chain joins TRBV6-5 to TRBJ2-7; 7 positions agree with TRBD1. The CDR3 is 15 amino acids. Trimming at V came to 5 bases and at J to 1 base, leaving 8 bases not matched to a gene. The germline V gene has CDR1 MNHEY and CDR2 SVGAGI. CDR3 residues: CASSTPRGYSYEQYF. As DNA, the CDR3 is TGTGCCAGCAGTACCCCCAGGGGGTATTCCTACGAGCAGTACTTC.

This rearrangement joins TRBV5-6 to TRBJ1-2, with D unclear. Per the germline V gene, CDR1 is SGHDT and CDR2 is YYEEEE. CDR3 length: 15 residues. The germline V and J ends were trimmed by 4 bases and 2 bases, with 15 bases remaining between them. CDR3 DNA sequence: TGTGCCAGCAGCCAGCAGCCAGAGGCCAACTATGGCTACACCTTC. It translates to CASSQQPEANYGYTF.

A word on this clone: A junction end diverges from the germline sequence, so it may reflect a read error. This chain joins TRBV5-5 and TRBJ2-7, with TRBD2 identical over 8 bases. In germline, CDR1 is SGHKS, CDR2 YYEKEE (reference sequence). The CDR3 sequence is 15 residues long. This chain's CDR3 is CASSFLSSGGYPTSF. Here the CDR3 DNA reads TGTGCCAGCAGCTTCCTCTCCAGCGGGGGATATCCGACCTCATTC. Full variable domain (remainder filled in from reference TRBV5-5 and TRBJ2-7): DAGVTQSPTHLIKTRGQQVTLRCSPISGHKSVSWYQQVLGQGPQFIFQYYEKEERGRGNFPDRFSARQFPNYSSELNVNALLLGDSALYLCASSFLSSGGYPTSFGPGTRLTVT.

This chain links TRBV27 with TRBJ1-1, with TRBD1 matching over 9 bases. In germline, CDR1 is MNHEY, CDR2 SMNVEV (reference sequence). Trimming removed 6 bases from V and 1 base from J; junction bases left unmatched: 6. The CDR3 is made up of 15 amino acids. The CDR3 is CASSSPGQGNTEAFF. CDR3 bases: TGTGCCAGCAGCTCCCCGGGACAGGGGAACACTGAAGCTTTCTTT.